This paragraph covers one T cell receptor beta chain sequence. This clone was detected once. The specificity of this receptor is unknown. No clone much larger than this one lies a single base away; base qualities are absent. To prepare the library, the immunoSEQ multiplex PCR assay was applied. What TCRdb holds here is the immuneACCESS table cut down to in-frame rearrangements. Part of the clones is not present; checked against another copy, under half of the missing clones reflect an unresolved V gene, and the others are unexplained. The sample yields 150,000 to 200,000 clones; about 90% were counted once. 1.5% to 2% of the sample is in the top ten clones. The sample originates from a study of control samples from healthy donors and cancer patients (dated by TCRdb to the early 2020s). CDR1 is given as SGHNT and CDR2 as YYREEE, both from the germline V gene (reference sequence). The CDR3, from cysteine to phenylalanine, totals 15 residues. Solely the CDR3 DNA is kept, with 45 bases framed from the first base.

The clonotype originates from a man younger than 35 in good health. The sequencing input was blood. The V and J segments used are TRBV5-4 and TRBJ2-7, with TRBD2 perhaps the D gene, on 6 matching bases. At the DNA level, the sequence is TGTGTCACGACGGGAGCGCGCGGGGTAAAAGGCGAGCAGTACTTC. It translates to CVTTGARGVKGEQYF.